Below, 3 T cell receptor beta chains from the same sample are listed, as sequenced in a study of control samples from healthy donors and cancer patients. Clones were sequenced by immunoSEQ multiplex PCR, and TCRdb holds only the in-frame ones, with some missing. The repertoire holds 100,000 to 150,000 clones, with around 87% as singletons. The sequencing input was blood. All receptors come from a man aged 55-75 years in good health.

The chain carries TRBV19 and TRBJ1-4; D not certain. The CDR3 extends over 13 amino acids. Trimming pared 4 bases from V and 2 bases from J, leaving 5 bases between. Germline CDR1 is LNHDA and CDR2 is SQIVND (reference sequence). The CDR3 sequence is CASSTLTNEKLFF. The CDR3 DNA reads as TGTGCCAGTAGTACCCTTACTAATGAAAAACTGTTTTTT.

J is TRBJ2-2 and V is TRBV19, with a tentative D call TRBD2 (6 bases). Germline V gene lookup returns CDR1 LNHDA and CDR2 SQIVND (reference sequence). The ends were cut back, 10 bases at V and 0 bases at J, with 15 bases in the middle. This CDR3 contains 15 residues. The CDR3 nucleotides read TGTGCCACCGGGGGACCGGCCACGAACACCGGGGAGCTGTTTTTT. Translating it yields CATGGPATNTGELFF.

This clone was seen only once. The V and J genes are TRBV6-1 and TRBJ1-5; D unclear. The ends were cut back, 1 base at V and 4 bases at J, with 8 bases in the middle. Per germline, CDR1 MNHNS and CDR2 SASEGT. The CDR3 runs 14 residues. The DNA for the CDR3 is TGTGCCAGCAGTGAAGTGTCTGTGAATCAGCCCCAGCATTTT. Its protein is CASSEVSVNQPQHF.